The clone carrying this TCR beta chain came up many times. Antigen unknown. The sample originates from a study of response to subunit inactivated influenza vaccine. Points from the study as a whole: There was a suggestion from the authors that each seasonal influenza vaccination recruits few new T cells.

Via MiXCR, TCRdb re-called the RT-PCR reads, giving one row per CDR3 protein. Among about half a million distinct CDR3 sequences, under 9% were seen once, and the ten largest hold around 13%. V was pared by 0 bases and J by 4 bases, with 9 bases between. Per germline, CDR1 DFQATT and CDR2 SNEGSKA (reference sequence). The CDR3 length is 13 residues. This clonotype originated in a man aged 50-75 years who received an inactivated influenza vaccine. The specimen was PBMCs from blood, collected less than 30 months after vaccination. V usage is TRBV20-1 and J usage is TRBJ1-2, with D maybe TRBD1 (6 bases). The CDR3 is CSARDGQSYGYTF. The CDR3 DNA reads TGCAGTGCTAGAGATGGACAGAGCTATGGCTACACCTTC.